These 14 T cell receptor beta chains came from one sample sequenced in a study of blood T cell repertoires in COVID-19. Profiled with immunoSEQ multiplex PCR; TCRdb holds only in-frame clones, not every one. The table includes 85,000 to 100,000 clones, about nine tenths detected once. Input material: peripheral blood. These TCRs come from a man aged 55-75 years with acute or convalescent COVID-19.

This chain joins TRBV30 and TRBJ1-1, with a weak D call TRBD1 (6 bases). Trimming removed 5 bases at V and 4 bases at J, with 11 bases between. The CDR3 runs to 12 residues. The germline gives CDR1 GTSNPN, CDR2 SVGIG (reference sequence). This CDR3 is CAWGRTATEAFF. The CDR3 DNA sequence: TGTGCCTGGGGGAGGACAGCCACTGAAGCTTTCTTT.

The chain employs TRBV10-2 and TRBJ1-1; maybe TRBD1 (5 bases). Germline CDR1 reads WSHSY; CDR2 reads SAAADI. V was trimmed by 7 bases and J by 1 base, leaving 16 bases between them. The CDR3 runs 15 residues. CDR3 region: CASIRLGGANTEAFF. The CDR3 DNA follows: TGCGCCAGCATCAGGCTGGGGGGAGCGAACACTGAAGCTTTCTTT.

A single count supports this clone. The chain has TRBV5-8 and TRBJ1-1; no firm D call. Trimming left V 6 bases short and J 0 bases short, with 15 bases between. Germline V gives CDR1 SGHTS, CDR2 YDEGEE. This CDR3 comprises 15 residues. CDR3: CASTLDAVMNTEAFF. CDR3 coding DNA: TGTGCCAGCACACTAGACGCCGTCATGAACACTGAAGCTTTCTTT. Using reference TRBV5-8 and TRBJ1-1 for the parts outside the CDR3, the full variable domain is EAGVTQSPTHLIKTRGQQATLRCSPISGHTSVYWYQQALGLGLQFLLWYDEGEERNRGNFPPRFSGRQFPNYSSELNVNALELEDSALYLCASTLDAVMNTEAFFGQGTRLTVV.

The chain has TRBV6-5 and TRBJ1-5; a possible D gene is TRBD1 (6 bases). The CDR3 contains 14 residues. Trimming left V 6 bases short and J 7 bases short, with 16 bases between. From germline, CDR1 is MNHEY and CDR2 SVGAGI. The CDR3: CASRARGRWQPQHF. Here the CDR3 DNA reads TGTGCCAGCAGGGCCAGGGGTCGGTGGCAGCCCCAGCATTTT.

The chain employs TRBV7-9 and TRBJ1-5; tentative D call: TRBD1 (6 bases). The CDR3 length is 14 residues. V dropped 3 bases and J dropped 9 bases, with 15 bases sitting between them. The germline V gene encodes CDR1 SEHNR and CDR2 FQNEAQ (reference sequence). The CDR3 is CASSFRGPPGPQHF. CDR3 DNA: TGTGCCAGCAGCTTCAGGGGACCTCCTGGGCCCCAGCATTTT.

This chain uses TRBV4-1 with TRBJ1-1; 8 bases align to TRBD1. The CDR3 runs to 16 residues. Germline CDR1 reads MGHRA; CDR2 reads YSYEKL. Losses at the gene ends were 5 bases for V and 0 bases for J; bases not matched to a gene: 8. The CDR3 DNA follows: TGCGCCAGCAGCACCCCGTCAGGGGGCATGAACACTGAAGCTTTCTTT. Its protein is CASSTPSGGMNTEAFF.

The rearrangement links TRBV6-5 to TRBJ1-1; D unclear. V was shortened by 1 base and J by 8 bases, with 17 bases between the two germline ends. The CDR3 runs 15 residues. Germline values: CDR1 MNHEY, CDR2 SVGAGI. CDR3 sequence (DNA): TGTGCCAGCAGTTACTTCGGCACACCGAGGCCGGAAGCTTTCTTT. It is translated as CASSYFGTPRPEAFF.

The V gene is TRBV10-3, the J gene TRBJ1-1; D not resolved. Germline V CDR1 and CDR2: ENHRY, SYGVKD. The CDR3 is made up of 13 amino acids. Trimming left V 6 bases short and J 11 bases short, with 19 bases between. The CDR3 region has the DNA TGTGCCATCAGCCCCGTGGTAACCGTCGGGGCTTTCTTT. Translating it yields CAISPVVTVGAFF.

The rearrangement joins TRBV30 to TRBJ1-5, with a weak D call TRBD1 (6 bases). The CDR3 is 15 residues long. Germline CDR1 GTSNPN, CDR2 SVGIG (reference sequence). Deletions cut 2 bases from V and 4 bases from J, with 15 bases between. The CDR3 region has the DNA TGTGCCTGGAGTAAAACAGGGTTATGGAATCAGCCCCAGCATTTT. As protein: CAWSKTGLWNQPQHF.

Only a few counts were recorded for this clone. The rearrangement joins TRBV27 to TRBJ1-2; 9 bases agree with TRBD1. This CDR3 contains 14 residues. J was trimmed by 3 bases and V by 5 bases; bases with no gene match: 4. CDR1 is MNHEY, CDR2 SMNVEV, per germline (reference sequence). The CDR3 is CASSPQGADYGYTF. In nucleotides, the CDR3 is TGTGCCAGCAGTCCACAGGGGGCGGACTATGGCTACACCTTC.

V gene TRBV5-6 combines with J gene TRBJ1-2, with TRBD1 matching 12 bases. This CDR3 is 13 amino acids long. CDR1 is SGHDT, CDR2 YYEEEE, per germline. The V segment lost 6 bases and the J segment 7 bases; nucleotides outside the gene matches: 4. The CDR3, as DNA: TGTGCCAGCATCCGGGACAGGGGGCTTGGCTACACCTTC. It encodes CASIRDRGLGYTF.

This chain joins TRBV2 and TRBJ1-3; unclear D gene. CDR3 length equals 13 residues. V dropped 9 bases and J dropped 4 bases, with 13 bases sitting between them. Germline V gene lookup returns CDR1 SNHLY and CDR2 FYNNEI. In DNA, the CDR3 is TGTGCCAGTTCCCAAGCAGGCGGAAACACCATATATTTT. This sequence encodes CASSQAGGNTIYF.

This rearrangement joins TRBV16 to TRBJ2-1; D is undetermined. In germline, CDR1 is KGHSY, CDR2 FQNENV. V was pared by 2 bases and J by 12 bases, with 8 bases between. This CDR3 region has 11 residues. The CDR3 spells CASSQPGGQFF. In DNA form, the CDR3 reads TGTGCCAGCAGCCAACCCGGCGGGCAGTTCTTC.

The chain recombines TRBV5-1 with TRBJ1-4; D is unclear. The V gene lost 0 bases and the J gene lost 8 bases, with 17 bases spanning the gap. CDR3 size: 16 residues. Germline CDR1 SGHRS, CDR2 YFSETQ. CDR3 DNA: TGCGCCAGCAGCTTGGAAGGGAGCCTAACGGGAGAAAAACTGTTTTTT. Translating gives CASSLEGSLTGEKLFF. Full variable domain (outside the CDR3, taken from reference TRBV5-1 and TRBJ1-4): KAGVTQTPRYLIKTRGQQVTLSCSPISGHRSVSWYQQTPGQGLQFLFEYFSETQRNKGNFPGRFSGRQFSNSRSEMNVSTLELGDSALYLCASSLEGSLTGEKLFFGSGTQLSVL.